This T cell receptor beta chain stems from a study of breast tumors, draining lymph nodes, adjacent tissues. Findings and limits, study-wide: That most tumor T cells come from lymph nodes remained unproven. Tumors had less TCR diversity than lymph nodes, more than nontumor tissue.

The lymph nodes were axillary draining lymph nodes from breast cancer patients. The ends were cut back, 4 bases at V and 9 bases at J, with 16 bases in the middle. Germline CDR1 reads MDHEN; CDR2 reads SYDVKM. This CDR3 region has 15 residues. At least ten counts were recorded for this clonotype. The antigen is not known. TCRdb ran MiXCR on the multiplex PCR reads and lists one entry per CDR3 protein. The data show 130,000 or so distinct CDR3 sequences, approximately 30% seen once. This chain uses TRBV28 with TRBJ1-6; D is ambiguous. Sequencing was performed on axillary lymph node tissue. The receptor was isolated from a female donor with breast cancer. Some clones in this sample may be carry-over from other donors' samples. CDR3 nucleotide sequence: TGTGCCAGCAGTTCAAGGATAGGGAATGCTTCACCCCTCCACTTT. Amino acids: CASSSRIGNASPLHF.